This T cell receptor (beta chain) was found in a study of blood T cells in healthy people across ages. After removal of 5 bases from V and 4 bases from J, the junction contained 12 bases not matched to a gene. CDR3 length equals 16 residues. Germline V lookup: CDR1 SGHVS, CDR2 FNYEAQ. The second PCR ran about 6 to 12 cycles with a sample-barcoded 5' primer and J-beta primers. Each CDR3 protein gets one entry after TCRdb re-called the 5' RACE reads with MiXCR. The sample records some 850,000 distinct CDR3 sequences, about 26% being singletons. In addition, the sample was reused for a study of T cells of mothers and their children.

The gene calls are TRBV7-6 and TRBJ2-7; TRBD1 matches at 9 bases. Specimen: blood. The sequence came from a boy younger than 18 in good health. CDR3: CASSLGTGPLTYEQYF. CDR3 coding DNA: TGTGCCAGCAGCCTGGGGACAGGGCCCTTAACGTACGAGCAGTACTTC.